This record concerns one T cell receptor beta chain sequence. Its antigen is unknown. The sample holds no much larger clone one base away, and base qualities are not on file. Per the publication, the time point label means: cells obtained before transplantation from donor or recipient. CD3+CD4+ and CD3+CD8+ populations were FACS-sorted from unstimulated pre-transplant donor and recipient cells taken from spleen or lymph nodes. There are 15 amino acids in the CDR3, from cysteine to phenylalanine inclusive. The CDR3 DNA has 45 bases and is translated from base 1. Compared with germline, V lacks 5 bases and J lacks 9 bases; bases without a gene match: 13. Looking up the germline V gene yields CDR1 MDHEN and CDR2 SYDVKM. The data were obtained in a study of graft-versus-host responses after intestinal transplantation (dated by TCRdb to about 2021). Turning to the overall study: The transplants that recipients got were multivisceral, liver-intestinal, or isolated intestinal. Anti-thymocyte globulin induction was given to all recipients, followed by maintenance tacrolimus and steroids for around three years. The cohort enrolled 20 to 30 intestinal transplant recipients, one of whom was a retransplant, and 3 patients without pretransplant specimens were excluded. To identify alloreactive clones, pre-transplant mixed lymphocyte reaction products were sequenced and then compared with unstimulated pre-transplant donor and recipient T cells. A peak of at least 4% donor T cells among recipient peripheral blood mononuclear cells was the definition used for donor T cell macrochimerism. Bulk TCR-beta CDR3 sequencing was used to track graft-versus-host and host-versus-graft alloreactive T cell clones in the graft, circulation and bone marrow after intestinal transplantation. Samples from a few later patients were sequenced in-house on an Illumina MiSeq with MiXCR processing rather than by the commercial service. Points the paper makes about the study in general: GvH clones turned up in recipient bone marrow, with some appearing earlier in ileal mucosa or blood, a pattern consistent with an intestinal mucosal origin. Patients with donor T cell macrochimerism had high GvH to HvG T cell clonal ratios in their allografts. Early after transplant, declines in HvG clones were associated with peak levels of circulating GvH clones. The conclusions were limited by the relatively low number and heterogeneity of the intestinal transplant patients.

Receptor libraries were prepared by the immunoSEQ multiplex PCR assay. For most patients, genomic DNA was isolated with the Qiagen DNeasy Blood and Tissue Kit and shipped frozen to Adaptive Biotechnologies for TCR sequencing. For most patients, genomic DNA was subjected to high-throughput TCR-beta CDR3 sequencing by Adaptive Biotechnologies. For the original study's pipeline: TCR sequencing data were retrieved from Adaptive's ImmunoSEQ software for 15 to 20 patients, whereas three other patients were processed with MiXCR and VDJtools. CD4 versus CD8 sorting errors were corrected by removing sequences found in both subsets at a frequency ratio below 5:1. CDR3 nucleotide sequences shared between donor and recipient were removed because the origin of such sequences could not be assigned. At least 2-fold expansion over unstimulated cells and a minimum CFSE-low frequency of 0.002% (template counts) or 0.001% (read counts) were required for clones to be classified as alloreactive. Mappable clones were those detected in sequenced pre-transplant spleen, lymph node, or MLR CFSE-low populations of the donor or recipient. The cumulative frequency of alloreactive clones was calculated as a percentage of all sequences, weighted by copy number. TCRdb retrieved this table from immuneACCESS and kept in-frame rearrangements only. Not all clones are present; in checked studies, unresolved V genes account for under half, and no reason is known for the remainder. V and J calls and clone size follow that table, whereas D and trimming were derived from the DNA. For this sample there are around 96,000 clones; roughly nine tenths appear just once. Over 0.15% of the sample lies in the top ten.

Sequencing used unstimulated CD4+ T cells sorted from spleen or lymph node cells, obtained before intestinal transplant. The chain links TRBV28 with TRBJ1-5, with 7 bases aligning to TRBD1. This clonotype originated in a human donor who received an intestinal transplant. DNA sequence: TGTGCCAGCAGTACCCTAGGACAGGTCAAACGGCCCCAGCATTTT. It codes for CASSTLGQVKRPQHF. The full variable domain, completed from the reference TRBV28 and TRBJ1-5 proteins outside the CDR3, reads DVKVTQSSRYLVKRTGEKVFLECVQDMDHENMFWYRQDPGLGLRLIYFSYDVKMKEKGDIPEGYSVSREKKERFSLILESASTNQTSMYLCASSTLGQVKRPQHFGDGTRLSIL.